This T cell receptor (beta chain) was captured by sequencing in a study of CD8+ T cells in alopecia areata. Study in general: Treatment with tofacitinib (6 to 18 months) was followed by 6 months off drug. Findings and limits, study-wide: Clonality in lesional scalp, especially alopecia totalis/universalis, exceeded that of normal scalp. Many expanded lesional clones persisted in scalp and blood during tofacitinib.

It was cDNA, reverse transcribed from extracted RNA, that served as the sequencing template. Using immunoSEQ multiplex PCR, the repertoire was profiled, and TCRdb retains in-frame clones only, with some absent. The sample has 95,000 to 110,000 clones, roughly 84% seen once. Described treatment: oral pan-JAK inhibitor, 5-10 mg twice daily. The germline CDR1 and CDR2 sequences are SQVTM and ANQGSEA. Trimming cost V 0 bases and J 6 bases, with 16 bases left between them. CDR3 length: 15 amino acids. To note about this clone: No antigen is known for it.

Sequenced material: CD8+ T cells sorted from blood, taken at week 24, from a patient treated with tofacitinib. V usage is TRBV29-1 and J usage is TRBJ2-3; TRBD2 might be the D (5 bases). This clonotype was obtained from a human donor with alopecia areata. CDR3 coding DNA: TGCAGCGTTGAAGAGGTCGGGGAAGTTTCGGATACGCAGTATTTT. Translation: CSVEEVGEVSDTQYF.